The 31 T cell receptor beta chains listed next were all sequenced from one sample in a study of lung T cells in sarcoidosis with Löfgren's syndrome. TCRdb passed the reads through MiXCR, listing each CDR3 protein once. Among about 1,000 distinct CDR3 sequences listed, approximately 26% were seen once. Sequencing was done on a sample of CD4+ T cells from bronchoalveolar lavage. The receptors originated from a human donor with sarcoidosis (Löfgren's syndrome or another form), or a control subject (not recorded which).

Note on this clonotype: A much larger clone lies a single base off, so this may be a read error. The V and J genes are TRBV5-4 and TRBJ1-1; no definite D call. The CDR3 is 16 residues long. CDR1 is SGHNT and CDR2 is YYREEE in the germline V gene (reference sequence). Trimming took off 4 bases at V and 1 base at J, with 17 bases between the two ends. The CDR3 is CASSPARSTANTEAFF. CDR3 nucleotides: TGTGCCAGCAGCCCAGCCCGGAGTACAGCGAACACTGAAGCTTTCTTT. Based on the CDR3 plus reference TRBV5-4 and TRBJ1-1, the full variable domain is ETGVTQSPTHLIKTRGQQVTLRCSSQSGHNTVSWYQQALGQGPQFIFQYYREEENGRGNFPPRFSGLQFPNYSSELNVNALELDDSALYLCASSPARSTANTEAFFGQGTRLTVV.

This clonotype occurred many times. The V and J genes are TRBV11-3 and TRBJ2-2; no definite D call. The germline V gene has CDR1 SGHNT and CDR2 YENEEA. The CDR3 contains 14 residues. Trimming removed 8 bases from V and 2 bases from J, with 12 bases in between. The chain's CDR3 is CASRIDFNTGELFF. The CDR3 DNA sequence: TGTGCCAGCCGCATAGATTTTAACACCGGGGAGCTGTTTTTT.

In this sample, this clonotype is medium-sized. This chain connects TRBV7-2 to TRBJ1-1; maybe TRBD1 (6 bases). The CDR3 consists of 14 residues. CDR1 and CDR2 (germline): SGHTA, FQGNSA. V was shortened by 3 bases and J by 8 bases, with 16 bases between the two germline ends. The DNA for the CDR3 is TGTGCCAGCAGCTTTACGGACAGCCCTCTGGAAGCTTTCTTT. Protein: CASSFTDSPLEAFF.

As to this clonotype: A much larger clone sits a single nucleotide away, making a read error possible. The CDR3 region is CASSLDGPGERFF. In DNA, the CDR3 is TGTGCCAGCAGCTTAGACGGGCCCGGTGAGCGGTTCTTC. V usage is TRBV11-2 and J usage is TRBJ2-1; no definite D call. This CDR3 spans 13 amino acids. Germline V gene lookup returns CDR1 SGHAT and CDR2 FQNNGV. The entire variable domain, with the rest obtained from reference TRBV11-2 and TRBJ2-1, is as follows: EAGVAQSPRYKIIEKRQSVAFWCNPISGHATLYWYQQILGQGPKLLIQFQNNGVVDDSQLPKDRFSAERLKGVDSTLKIQPAKLEDSAVYLCASSLDGPGERFFGPGTRLTVL.

The V call is TRBV11-2, the J call TRBJ2-3; D unclear. V shed 1 base and J shed 4 bases, with 12 bases lying between them. This CDR3 has 15 amino acids. Germline assignment: CDR1 SGHAT and CDR2 FQNNGV. CDR3 nucleotide sequence: TGTGCCAGCAGCTTAGGGCCGACGGGCTCAGATACGCAGTATTTT. It encodes CASSLGPTGSDTQYF.

A remark on this clonotype: This sequence may be a read error, since a much larger clone differs from it by one base. The rearrangement joins TRBV11-2 to TRBJ1-2; D is ambiguous. Germline V lookup: CDR1 SGHAT, CDR2 FQNNGV. The CDR3 is 13 residues long. The CDR3 DNA reads as TGTGCCGGCAGCCAAGACCCCTCAGCCGGCTACACCTTC. This gives the protein CAGSQDPSAGYTF.

This clonotype rates as medium-sized (0.01 to 0.1%). The rearrangement joins TRBV15 to TRBJ2-1, with a weak D call TRBD2 (6 bases). Germline V gives CDR1 LNHNV, CDR2 YYDKDF (reference sequence). This CDR3 has 16 amino acids. Between the trimmed V and J ends, which lost 0 bases and 5 bases, there was a span of 14 bases. CDR3 nucleotides: TGTGCCACCAGCAGAGATAGCGGCGGGATCCACAATGAGCAGTTCTTC. Encoded protein: CATSRDSGGIHNEQFF.

This clonotype is medium-sized within its sample. An end of the junction does not agree with germline; a read error may underlie this. CDR3 protein: CASSVTGNTEASF. The DNA for the CDR3 is TGTGCCAGCAGCGTAACTGGGAACACTGAAGCTTCCTTT. The V and J genes are TRBV9 and TRBJ1-1; D ambiguous. The V gene's germline CDR1 is SGDLS and CDR2 YYNGEE. This CDR3 has 13 residues.

By share, this clonotype ranks as medium-sized (0.01 to 0.1%). V usage is TRBV12-3 or TRBV12-4 and J usage is TRBJ2-5; D gene uncertain. The germline V and J ends were trimmed by 5 bases and 0 bases, with 1 base remaining between them. CDR3 size: 11 residues. The CDR3 region has the DNA TGTGCCAGCAGTCACCAAGAGACCCAGTACTTC. Its protein is CASSHQETQYF.

This clonotype counts as medium-sized. The chain employs TRBV7-6 and TRBJ2-1; D call uncertain. Germline V gives CDR1 SGHVS, CDR2 FNYEAQ. The V end was cut by 4 bases, the J end by 4 bases, with 11 bases between. The length of the CDR3 is 14 residues. The CDR3 protein is CASSSNSGYNEQFF. The CDR3 DNA sequence: TGTGCCAGCAGCTCCAATAGTGGTTACAATGAGCAGTTCTTC.

This clonotype is medium-sized in the sample. The gene calls are TRBV6-1 and TRBJ1-6, with 7 bases aligning to TRBD1. Germline-derived CDR1 and CDR2 are MNHNS and SASEGT. With 6 bases clipped from V and 9 bases from J, the junction kept 11 bases outside the gene matches. This CDR3 is 15 amino acids long. The CDR3 coding sequence is TGTGCCAGCAGAATCGCTCAGGGGGGCGGTTCACCCCTCCACTTT. It encodes CASRIAQGGGSPLHF.

This clonotype is labeled medium-sized. It is likely a read error, because the conserved phenylalanine at the end of the CDR3 is missing. The gene calls are TRBV29-1 and TRBJ1-5; D uncertain. This CDR3 is built from 13 residues. V shed 5 bases and J shed 0 bases, with 8 bases lying between them. Germline-derived CDR1 and CDR2 are SQVTM and ANQGSEA. CDR3 protein: CSVSQDSNQPQHL. For the CDR3, the DNA is TGCAGCGTTAGCCAGGATAGCAATCAGCCCCAGCATCTT.

Judged by abundance, this clonotype is medium-sized. The junction shows a germline mismatch at one end, possibly a read error. V and J are TRBV20-1 and TRBJ1-2; 7 bases fit TRBD1. The germline CDR1 and CDR2 sequences are DFQATT and SNEGSKA (reference sequence). CDR3 size: 14 residues. CDR3 bases: TGCAGTGCCCAGGGGGAGGATCCTAACTATGACTACACCTTC. This codes for CSAQGEDPNYDYTF.

Concerning this clonotype: A much larger clone differs by one base, so this may be a read error. V is TRBV4-2 and J is TRBJ1-1, with TRBD1 matching 11 bases. CDR3 length equals 18 residues. Germline V lookup: CDR1 LGHNA, CDR2 YNFKEQ. CDR3 bases: TGTGCCAGCAGCCCCCTGAGGGGACAGGGGGGACTGAACACTGAAGCTTCCTTT. Protein sequence: CASSPLRGQGGLNTEASF.

By its share, this clonotype is large (0.1 to 1%). This chain connects TRBV11-1 to TRBJ2-1, with 10 bases that match TRBD2. This CDR3 comprises 16 residues. The V and J ends lost 3 bases and 9 bases, in that order; junction bases with no gene match: 11. Germline V lookup: CDR1 SGHAT, CDR2 FQDESV (reference sequence). The CDR3 reads CASSLRAGGPSGEQFF. The CDR3 DNA sequence: TGTGCCAGCAGCTTGAGAGCGGGGGGGCCATCCGGTGAGCAGTTCTTC. Full variable domain (missing parts from reference TRBV11-1 and TRBJ2-1): EAEVAQSPRYKITEKSQAVAFWCDPISGHATLYWYRQILGQGPELLVQFQDESVVDDSQLPKDRFSAERLKGVDSTLKIQPAELGDSAMYLCASSLRAGGPSGEQFFGPGTRLTVL.

The table lists this clonotype with many counts. The chain carries TRBV20-1 and TRBJ2-1, with TRBD1 matching 11 bases. V gave up 4 bases and J gave up 7 bases; unmatched junction bases: 6. This CDR3 has 14 amino acids. Germline V lookup: CDR1 DFQATT, CDR2 SNEGSKA (reference sequence). DNA of the CDR3: TGCAGTGCTACCGGGACAGGGGGTAAGAATGAGCAGTTCTTC. Translation gives CSATGTGGKNEQFF.

This clonotype is medium-sized within its sample. The chain carries TRBV7-2 and TRBJ1-2, with a possible D match to TRBD1 (6 bases). Germline V gene lookup returns CDR1 SGHTA and CDR2 FQGNSA. Trimming cost V 5 bases and J 8 bases, with 15 bases left between them. This CDR3 comprises 13 residues. CDR3 nucleotide sequence: TGTGCCAGCAGCCTTGTACGGGGGGCGGGCTACACCTTC. Translated: CASSLVRGAGYTF.

As regards this clonotype: A read error may account for a junction end that differs from germline. The V and J genes are TRBV3-1 and TRBJ1-2, with D perhaps matching TRBD1 (6 bases). The length of the CDR3 is 14 residues. CDR1 and CDR2 (germline): LGHDT, YNNKEL (reference sequence). The CDR3 DNA follows: TGTGTCAGCAGTCCCCAGAGGGACAACTATGACTACACCTTC. Its protein product is CVSSPQRDNYDYTF.

Concerning this clonotype itself: It may be a read error: a sequence one base away is much more abundant. The chain joins TRBV7-9 to TRBJ1-1, with D maybe TRBD1 (6 bases). Germline assignment: CDR1 SEHNR and CDR2 FQNEAQ (reference sequence). The CDR3 totals 15 residues. The CDR3 DNA follows: TGTGCCAGCAGCTTAGCGGGGACACTGAAAACTGAAGCTTTCTTT. Protein: CASSLAGTLKTEAFF.

This clonotype was counted at least ten times. The chain is built from TRBV6-1 and TRBJ1-5, with D maybe TRBD1 (5 bases). V dropped 7 bases and J dropped 0 bases, with 10 bases sitting between them. Germline V gene sequence: CDR1 MNHNS, CDR2 SASEGT. CDR3 length: 14 amino acids. The CDR3 bases are TGTGCCAGCAATCCGACAGTTAGCAATCAGCCCCAGCATTTT. Encoded protein: CASNPTVSNQPQHF.

This clonotype is categorized as medium-sized (0.01 to 0.1%). The rearrangement uses TRBV6-1 and TRBJ1-1, with a possible D match to TRBD1 (5 bases). The CDR3 sequence is 15 residues long. Deletions cut 1 base from V and 3 bases from J, with 12 bases between. Germline CDR1 is MNHNS and CDR2 is SASEGT. CDR3 DNA sequence: TGTGCCAGCAGTGAAGATTGGCAGGGAGACACTGAAGCTTTCTTT. Protein: CASSEDWQGDTEAFF.

This clonotype is labeled as medium-sized. The chain has TRBV5-8 and TRBJ2-5; 10 nucleotides agree with TRBD1. Trimming removed 0 bases from V and 5 bases from J; junction bases left unmatched: 7. Looked up from germline, CDR1 is SGHTS and CDR2 is YDEGEE. The CDR3 spans 16 residues. The CDR3 coding sequence is TGTGCCAGCAGCTTGGGGGACAGGGGAGAAGGGGAGACCCAGTACTTC. Translating it yields CASSLGDRGEGETQYF.

Ten or more counts support this clonotype. The V and J genes are TRBV3-1 and TRBJ2-7; no clear D gene. The CDR3 covers 16 residues. The germline CDR1 and CDR2 sequences are LGHDT and YNNKEL (reference sequence). The V end lost 0 bases, the J end lost 2 bases, and 14 bases lay between the germline ends. CDR3 DNA sequence: TGTGCCAGCAGCCAAGATCCGAGAAGGAACACCTACGAGCAGTACTTC. This codes for CASSQDPRRNTYEQYF.

V is TRBV7-2 and J is TRBJ1-1; 7 bases map to TRBD1. Per the germline V gene, CDR1 is SGHTA and CDR2 is FQGNSA. The CDR3 extends over 14 amino acids. The J segment lost 10 bases and the V segment lost 8 bases, leaving 16 bases of the junction unmatched. The CDR3: CTSLRPTGVYGAFF. DNA for the CDR3: TGTACCAGCCTGAGGCCCACAGGGGTCTACGGAGCTTTCTTT.

This clonotype is categorized as large. The J gene is TRBJ1-5, the V gene TRBV28, with D unresolved. V was pared by 6 bases and J by 0 bases, with 12 bases between. The CDR3 covers 15 residues. Germline V CDR1 and CDR2: MDHEN, SYDVKM. The CDR3 loop reads CASRHDLFSNQPQHF. The CDR3, as DNA: TGTGCCAGCAGGCATGACCTGTTTAGCAATCAGCCCCAGCATTTT.

This clonotype is deemed medium-sized. V is TRBV9 and J is TRBJ2-5; D perhaps matches TRBD1 (5 bases). V was shortened by 3 bases and J by 0 bases, with 15 bases between the two germline ends. The CDR3 has 16 residues. Germline V CDR1 and CDR2: SGDLS, YYNGEE. DNA of the CDR3: TGTGCCAGCAGCGGGGGCCGAGGCGGAAACCAAGAGACCCAGTACTTC. It encodes CASSGGRGGNQETQYF.

This clonotype is categorized as medium-sized (0.01 to 0.1%). V gene TRBV19 combines with J gene TRBJ2-1; possible D gene TRBD2, 6 bases. The CDR3 sequence is 15 residues long. V was clipped by 5 bases and J by 9 bases, with 20 bases between them. Germline V lookup: CDR1 LNHDA, CDR2 SQIVND (reference sequence). The CDR3 spells CASSSSGTFGGEQFF. CDR3 DNA: TGTGCCAGTAGTTCGAGCGGAACTTTCGGGGGTGAGCAGTTCTTC.

There are a few counts of this clonotype. CDR3 nucleotide sequence: TGTGCCAGCAGCTTGATGGAGAGAGGGGGAAATTCACCCCTCCACTTT. Protein: CASSLMERGGNSPLHF. The chain has TRBV5-8 and TRBJ1-6, with D possibly matching TRBD1 (6 bases). This CDR3 has 16 residues. V lost 1 base to trimming and J lost 7 bases, with 15 bases between them. Germline V CDR1 and CDR2: SGHTS, YDEGEE.

The genes are TRBV29-1 and TRBJ2-7; possible D gene TRBD1, 6 bases. This CDR3 is built from 12 residues. V was shortened by 7 bases and J by 3 bases, with 13 bases between the two germline ends. Germline V lookup: CDR1 SQVTM, CDR2 ANQGSEA. The CDR3: CSAAWTDYEQYF. Here the CDR3 DNA reads TGCAGCGCTGCCTGGACAGACTACGAGCAGTACTTC.

This clonotype was found once. The CDR3 ends on some other residue instead of the conserved phenylalanine or tryptophan, so this is likely a read error. This chain connects TRBV12-3 or TRBV12-4 to TRBJ2-3; 9 bases agree with TRBD2. J lost 4 bases, V lost 2 bases, and 4 bases had no gene match. The CDR3 is 15 residues long. The CDR3 bases are TGTGCCAGCAGTTTAACAGCGGGGGGTTCAGATACGCAGTATCTT. It translates to CASSLTAGGSDTQYL.

Points on this clonotype: A read error may produce the germline difference seen at one junction end. The rearrangement uses TRBV20-1 and TRBJ1-4; D gene uncertain. The germline CDR1 and CDR2 sequences are DFQATT and SNEGSKA (reference sequence). The CDR3 length is 11 residues. CDR3 coding DNA: TGCAGTGCCAGAGATCTCGAAATACTGTTTTTT. This codes for CSARDLEILFF.